This TCR beta chain was sequenced for a study of T cells in Graves' hyperthyroidism and ophthalmopathy. Study results and limitations: Most clonotypes expanded in thyroid above 0.001 were likewise present in blood. The model foresaw ophthalmopathy a median around 6.8 months prior to onset.

RNA transcripts yielded amplified TCR beta CDR3 regions. The TCR CDR3 was amplified in a first-round RT-PCR using the HTBI primer set. TCRdb processed the multiplex PCR reads anew with MiXCR; each CDR3 protein has one entry. The sample has a few hundred thousand distinct CDR3 sequences, 15% to 20% seen once. V lost 3 bases and J 1 base, leaving 6 bases between the germline ends. The germline CDR1 and CDR2 sequences are LGHDT and YNNKEL (reference sequence). This CDR3 has 13 residues. Ophthalmopathy patients all had a Clinical Activity Score of at least 3, a NOSPECS grade of at least 4 and disease under 3 months old. Patients were excluded for uncontrolled infection, other autoimmune disease, pregnancy or lactation. This clonotype was recorded at least ten times. Its antigen is unknown.

Sequencing input: blood. This receptor was obtained from a woman aged 25-40 years with Graves' ophthalmopathy. The rearrangement links TRBV3-1 to TRBJ1-1; maybe TRBD1 (5 bases). The CDR3 sequence: CASSHGGNTEAFF. CDR3 coding DNA: TGTGCCAGCAGCCATGGGGGGAACACTGAAGCTTTCTTT.